Listed here are 8 T cell receptor beta chains from one sample, sequenced in a study of response to subunit inactivated influenza vaccine. One entry per CDR3 protein, called by TCRdb with MiXCR from the RT-PCR reads. The data show roughly 780,000 distinct CDR3 sequences, approximately 17% seen once. Material: PBMCs from blood, obtained 4 to 6 days after vaccination. Receptors were obtained from a man aged 50 or older who received an inactivated influenza vaccine.

This clonotype was recorded a few times. The chain carries TRBV6-1 and TRBJ2-2; D not resolved. The V gene lost 6 bases and the J gene lost 0 bases, with 14 bases spanning the gap. Germline CDR1 reads MNHNS; CDR2 reads SASEGT. The CDR3 has 16 residues. The CDR3 DNA sequence: TGTGCCAGCAGGCCCCGGCAGATCGCGAACACCGGGGAGCTGTTTTTT. Translation gives CASRPRQIANTGELFF.

The table lists this clonotype with a few counts. The V gene is TRBV18, the J gene TRBJ2-3; no clear D. V was shortened by 0 bases and J by 6 bases, with 16 bases between the two germline ends. Germline assignment: CDR1 KGHSH and CDR2 LQKENI. The CDR3 covers 16 residues. In nucleotides, the CDR3 is TGTGCCAGCTCACCACCGGGTTCAGCACCTGGGGATACGCAGTATTTT. This encodes CASSPPGSAPGDTQYF. The entire variable domain, with the rest obtained from reference TRBV18 and TRBJ2-3, is as follows: NAGVMQNPRHLVRRRGQEARLRCSPMKGHSHVYWYRQLPEEGLKFMVYLQKENIIDESGMPKERFSAEFPKEGPSILRIQQVVRGDSAAYFCASSPPGSAPGDTQYFGPGTRLTVL.

V and J are TRBV18 and TRBJ2-3; 7 nucleotides agree with TRBD2. J lost 4 bases, V lost 3 bases, and 4 bases had no gene match. The CDR3 length is 14 residues. CDR1 and CDR2 from the germline V gene are KGHSH and LQKENI. This CDR3 is CASSPELAPDTQYF. The DNA for the CDR3 is TGTGCCAGCTCACCCGAACTAGCGCCAGATACGCAGTATTTT.

The chain couples TRBV10-3 to TRBJ2-7, with D tentatively TRBD1 or TRBD2 (5 bases each). Trimming pared 3 bases from V and 5 bases from J, leaving 14 bases between. Germline CDR1 reads ENHRY; CDR2 reads SYGVKD. CDR3 length: 14 amino acids. CDR3 protein: CAISDTGTANEQYF. The CDR3 nucleotides are TGTGCCATCAGTGACACCGGGACGGCAAACGAGCAGTACTTC.

This clonotype was detected ten times or more. V gene TRBV27 combines with J gene TRBJ1-2; 11 bases agree with TRBD1. V gave up 5 bases and J gave up 4 bases; unmatched junction bases: 3. Germline values: CDR1 MNHEY, CDR2 SMNVEV (reference sequence). The CDR3 sequence is 14 residues long. In nucleotides, the CDR3 is TGTGCCAGCAGTGGAGGGACAGGGGGCTATGGCTACACCTTC. Translated, it gives CASSGGTGGYGYTF.

This clonotype was seen a handful of times. One end of the junction varies from germline; a read error may be responsible. CDR3 nucleotides: TGTGCCAGCAGTTACTCACCCGGGAACCCTGAAGCTTTCTTT. Its translation is CASSYSPGNPEAFF. V is TRBV6-5 and J is TRBJ1-1; the D is unclear. CDR3 length: 14 amino acids. Germline CDR1 is MNHEY and CDR2 is SVGAGI.

This clonotype was detected many times. The rearrangement joins TRBV13 to TRBJ2-7, with D possibly being TRBD1 or TRBD2 (5 bases each). V was clipped by 1 base and J by 3 bases, with 19 bases between them. Germline CDR1 and CDR2: PRHDT and FYEKMQ (reference sequence). This CDR3 spans 17 amino acids. DNA of the CDR3: TGTGCCAGCAGCTTAGACGGCGGGCTTGGGGACCACTACGAGCAGTACTTC. It specifies CASSLDGGLGDHYEQYF.

The chain carries TRBV20-1 and TRBJ2-2, with D maybe TRBD2 (5 bases). The germline CDR1 and CDR2 sequences are DFQATT and SNEGSKA (reference sequence). This CDR3 has 13 residues. The chain's CDR3 is CSLRASNTGELFF. The CDR3 DNA reads as TGCTCCCTGAGGGCTTCGAACACCGGGGAGCTGTTTTTT.